This TCR beta chain was observed in a study of OX40 agonist ivuxolimab in advanced cancers. In the study overall: Allowance was made for prior anti-PD-1, anti-PD-L1 or anti-CTLA-4 therapy, and 35% to 40% had some. Partial responses, seen in three patients, involved one hepatocellular carcinoma and two cutaneous melanomas.

Overall study results and limits: Specificity for antigen went undetermined in the expanded peripheral T cells.

The method was immunoSEQ multiplex PCR; TCRdb's version includes in-frame clones alone and lacks a portion of them. The data show some 58,000 clones, about 90% seen once. V lost 6 bases and J lost 1; bases outside the gene matches: 7. The CDR3 runs to 15 residues. Germline assignment: CDR1 MNHNY and CDR2 SVGAGI (reference sequence). This clone was counted a single time. What it recognizes is unknown. Patients were ineligible given autoimmune disease history or systemic immunosuppression. The sequence came from an adult with an advanced solid tumor such as melanoma, head and neck, liver or kidney cancer. The sample was CD4+ or CD8+ T cells sorted from blood, taken in a trial of the OX40 agonist ivuxolimab. The chain links TRBV6-6 to TRBJ2-7; 9 bases are a match to TRBD1. The CDR3 sequence: CASSAQGAKSYEQYF. In DNA, the CDR3 is TGTGCCAGCAGCGCACAGGGGGCAAAATCCTACGAGCAGTACTTC.